These 14 T cell receptor beta chains were all obtained from the same sample, sequenced in a study of blood T cell repertoires in COVID-19 (TCRdb year 2020). Library construction relied on the immunoSEQ multiplex PCR assay. TCRdb mirrors the immuneACCESS table, restricted to in-frame sequences. Some clones are absent from its copies; in checked studies, under half trace to an unresolved V gene, and the reason for the others is unknown. The sample data list 350,000 or so clones, and over 70% of these were observed just once. Of the sample, 2.5% to 3.5% falls within the top ten clones. Sequencing used peripheral blood. Receptor source: a man in his thirties or forties with active or convalescent COVID-19.

V gene TRBV4-1 combines with J gene TRBJ2-3; 12 nucleotides align to TRBD2. V was clipped by 3 bases and J by 5 bases; unmatched bases: 9. The V gene's germline CDR1 is MGHRA and CDR2 YSYEKL. There are 17 residues in the CDR3. CDR3 protein: CASSQYLAGGRVDTQYF. The CDR3 DNA reads TGCGCCAGCAGCCAGTATCTAGCGGGGGGGAGGGTAGATACGCAGTATTTT.

The V gene is TRBV18, the J gene TRBJ2-7, with TRBD1 identical over 10 bases. The CDR3 has 15 residues. V lost 6 bases to trimming and J lost 3 bases; unmatched junction nucleotides: 8. In germline, CDR1 is KGHSH, CDR2 LQKENI. The CDR3 region is CASSTRDRGNYEQYF. In nucleotides, the CDR3 is TGTGCCAGCTCCACCAGGGACAGGGGCAACTACGAGCAGTACTTC.

The gene calls are TRBV6-5 and TRBJ1-4; D is uncertain. CDR1 and CDR2 (germline): MNHEY, SVGAGI. V lost 5 bases, J lost 10 bases, and 17 bases lay in between. The CDR3 has 14 amino acids. The chain's CDR3 is CASSQAPLARKLFF. CDR3 in DNA: TGTGCCAGCAGTCAGGCACCGTTGGCCAGAAAACTGTTTTTT.

This clone was observed at least ten times. The rearrangement links TRBV29-1 to TRBJ1-5; 7 positions match TRBD1. The CDR3 loop spans 13 amino acids. The germline V gene has CDR1 SQVTM and CDR2 ANQGSEA. The V segment lost 7 bases and the J segment 7 bases; nucleotides outside the gene matches: 10. In DNA, the CDR3 is TGCAGCGCTGAGACAGGGCTCGGACAGCCCCAGCATTTT. This codes for CSAETGLGQPQHF. Full variable domain (missing parts from reference TRBV29-1 and TRBJ1-5): SAVISQKPSRDICQRGTSLTIQCQVDSQVTMMFWYRQQPGQSLTLIATANQGSEATYESGFVIDKFPISRPNLTFSTLTVSNMSPEDSSIYLCSAETGLGQPQHFGDGTRLSIL.

The count of this clone is one. The chain is built from TRBV19 and TRBJ2-7; 14 nucleotides align to TRBD2. Unmatched junction bases numbered 10, after V lost 5 bases and J lost 4 bases. Germline lookup yields CDR1 LNHDA and CDR2 SQIVND (reference sequence). This CDR3 contains 17 residues. In DNA form, the CDR3 reads TGTGCCAGTAGTGTCGCCGGGACTAGCGGGAGTGTGTACGAGCAGTACTTC. The encoded protein is CASSVAGTSGSVYEQYF.

The J gene is TRBJ1-5, the V gene TRBV15; 9 nucleotides match TRBD1. The CDR3 spans 14 residues. V shed 7 bases and J 6 bases; nucleotides not matched to a gene: 7. Germline V gives CDR1 LNHNV, CDR2 YYDKDF (reference sequence). CDR3 bases: TGTGCCACCAAGGACAGGGGAGAAGGTCAGCCCCAGCATTTT. This translates into CATKDRGEGQPQHF.

This chain uses TRBV5-1 with TRBJ2-1; possible D gene TRBD2, 6 bases. Germline-derived CDR1 and CDR2 are SGHRS and YFSETQ. V was pared by 4 bases and J by 0 bases, with 14 bases between. This CDR3 has 16 residues. CDR3: CASSTQTRSSYNEQFF. In nucleotides, the CDR3 is TGCGCCAGCAGCACTCAGACTAGGAGCTCCTACAATGAGCAGTTCTTC.

The J gene is TRBJ2-3, the V gene TRBV5-4; tentative D call: TRBD2 (7 bases). The CDR3 has 15 residues. Germline assignment: CDR1 SGHNT and CDR2 YYREEE (reference sequence). V was shortened by 0 bases and J by 3 bases, with 11 bases between the two germline ends. CDR3 coding DNA: TGTGCCAGCAGCTTGGGGGGGGGCTCTACAGATACGCAGTATTTT. Its translation: CASSLGGGSTDTQYF.

The chain links TRBV7-3 to TRBJ1-6; D may be TRBD1 (6 bases). V dropped 8 bases and J dropped 7 bases, with 18 bases sitting between them. The CDR3 contains 15 residues. The germline gives CDR1 SGHTA, CDR2 FQGTGA. CDR3 sequence: CASPRGGVTNSPLHF. CDR3 coding DNA: TGTGCCAGCCCCCGAGGGGGTGTTACGAATTCACCCCTCCACTTT.

This chain uses TRBV19 with TRBJ2-1, with 10 bases lining up with TRBD2. V shed 5 bases and J 8 bases; nucleotides not matched to a gene: 12. The germline V gene encodes CDR1 LNHDA and CDR2 SQIVND (reference sequence). This CDR3 comprises 16 residues. CDR3 bases: TGTGCCAGTAGTGAAACCGGGACTAGCGTCGACGATGAGCAGTTCTTC. Protein sequence: CASSETGTSVDDEQFF. The full variable domain, rest sourced from reference TRBV19 and TRBJ2-1, is DGGITQSPKYLFRKEGQNVTLSCEQNLNHDAMYWYRQDPGQGLRLIYYSQIVNDFQKGDIAEGYSVSREKKESFPLTVTSAQKNPTAFYLCASSETGTSVDDEQFFGPGTRLTVL.

This clone showed up just a few times. The chain combines TRBV4-3 with TRBJ1-3; D is ambiguous. The CDR3 sequence is 18 residues long. Looked up from germline, CDR1 is LGHNA and CDR2 is YSLEER. Trimming left V 0 bases short and J 5 bases short, with 20 bases between. CDR3 nucleotides: TGCGCCAGCAGCCAAGATACGGCCGGGAAGGCAGCGCGAAACACCATATATTTT. Protein: CASSQDTAGKAARNTIYF.

The chain employs TRBV6-2 or TRBV6-3 and TRBJ1-1; no reliable D call. This CDR3 comprises 14 residues. The germline gives CDR1 MNHEY, CDR2 SVGEGT. The V gene lost 8 bases and the J gene lost 2 bases, with 15 bases spanning the gap. The CDR3 coding sequence is TGTGCCAGCCGCCAGGCGGTTATTAACACTGAAGCTTTCTTT. Amino acids: CASRQAVINTEAFF.

This clone appeared once. The chain is built from TRBV27 and TRBJ1-1; D unresolved. Deletions cut 5 bases from V and 7 bases from J, with 14 bases between. This CDR3 region has 13 residues. The germline gives CDR1 MNHEY, CDR2 SMNVEV (reference sequence). CDR3 amino acids: CASSLRGQYEAFF. The CDR3 DNA follows: TGTGCCAGCAGTCTTCGCGGGCAGTATGAAGCTTTCTTT.

The genes are TRBV5-4 and TRBJ2-6, with 10 positions matching TRBD2. CDR3 length: 17 amino acids. Germline V gene lookup returns CDR1 SGHNT and CDR2 YYREEE (reference sequence). With 4 bases clipped from V and 1 base from J, the junction kept 5 bases outside the gene matches. This chain's CDR3 is CASSQAGGASGANVLTF. CDR3 nucleotides: TGTGCCAGCAGCCAAGCGGGGGGGGCTTCTGGGGCCAACGTCCTGACTTTC.